The rows below give T cell receptor beta chains drawn from one sample of a study of OX40 agonist ivuxolimab in advanced cancers. Produced via immunoSEQ multiplex PCR; TCRdb's table is partial and in-frame only. The table has over 70,000 clones, 80% to 90% seen once. This specimen was CD4+ or CD8+ T cells sorted from blood, taken in a trial of the OX40 agonist ivuxolimab. These receptor sequences come from an adult with an advanced solid tumor such as melanoma, head and neck, liver or kidney cancer. Both conserved end residues are part of each CDR3. A D gene is named only where the DNA matches it firmly. Clone size, where shown, is once, few, many, or a class for clones that have expanded.

v_call,d_call,j_call,clone_size,cdr3_aa,cdr3_nt
TRBV30,NA,TRBJ2-7,NA,CAWSAGTYEQYF,TGTGCCTGGAGTGCGGGAACCTACGAGCAGTACTTC
TRBV6-1,TRBD2,TRBJ2-7,medium-sized,CASSEGTSGSYEQYF,TGTGCCAGCAGTGAAGGGACTAGCGGCTCCTACGAGCAGTACTTC
TRBV6-6,TRBD1,TRBJ2-7,NA,CASRGGQGASYEQYF,TGTGCCAGCAGGGGGGGACAGGGGGCCTCCTACGAGCAGTACTTC
TRBV4-2,NA,TRBJ2-5,NA,CASSQDLEAWTRLEQYF,TGTGCCAGCAGCCAAGATCTTGAAGCCTGGACACGTTTGGAGCAGTACTTC
TRBV7-3,NA,TRBJ2-1,NA,CASSLTVLSRPSEQFF,TGTGCCAGCAGCTTAACCGTCCTCAGCCGCCCGAGTGAGCAGTTCTTC
TRBV9,TRBD2,TRBJ2-3,NA,CASSVGGSPDTQYF,TGTGCCAGCAGCGTAGGCGGGAGTCCAGATACGCAGTATTTT
TRBV19,TRBD1,TRBJ2-5,NA,CASSVYRGPLYQETQYF,TGTGCCAGTAGCGTCTACAGGGGGCCCCTGTACCAAGAGACCCAGTACTTC
TRBV14,NA,TRBJ2-4,NA,CASSQDPVGATKNIQYF,TGTGCCAGCAGCCAAGACCCTGTGGGGGCCACGAAAAACATTCAGTACTTC
TRBV18,TRBD2,TRBJ2-7,NA,CASSRDGGRAPKWNYEQYF,TGTGCCAGCTCACGTGATGGCGGGAGGGCCCCTAAGTGGAACTACGAGCAGTACTTC
TRBV5-1,TRBD1,TRBJ2-7,NA,CASSPRDRGLRYEQYF,TGCGCCAGCAGCCCACGGGACAGGGGGCTGAGGTACGAGCAGTACTTC
TRBV5-1,NA,TRBJ2-3,NA,CASSSWDLLSTDTQYF,TGCGCCAGCAGCTCATGGGACCTTCTAAGCACAGATACGCAGTATTTT
TRBV30,NA,TRBJ2-7,NA,CAWSRQYEQYF,TGTGCCTGGAGTAGGCAGTACGAGCAGTACTTC
TRBV5-1,NA,TRBJ1-1,few,CASSRPQENTEAFF,TGCGCCAGCAGCCGTCCACAAGAGAACACTGAAGCTTTCTTT
TRBV10-2,TRBD2,TRBJ2-2,NA,CASSDPVGGRTGELFF,TGCGCCAGCAGTGACCCCGTGGGGGGGAGGACCGGGGAGCTGTTTTTT
TRBV7-9,TRBD2,TRBJ2-1,NA,CASSLPGLENNEQFF,TGTGCCAGCAGCTTACCCGGACTAGAAAACAATGAGCAGTTCTTC
TRBV6-6,TRBD1,TRBJ1-2,NA,CASSYARDSYGYTF,TGTGCCAGCAGTTACGCCCGGGACAGCTATGGCTACACCTTC
TRBV6-5,TRBD1,TRBJ2-7,NA,CASSKTGDYEQYF,TGTGCCAGCAGTAAGACAGGGGACTACGAGCAGTACTTC
TRBV11-3,TRBD2,TRBJ2-1,NA,CASSPKAGGYNEQFF,TGTGCCAGCAGCCCCAAGGCGGGAGGCTACAATGAGCAGTTCTTC
TRBV12-5,TRBD2,TRBJ2-3,NA,CASGLVRTSGSGTDTQYF,TGTGCTAGTGGTTTGGTCCGGACTAGCGGGAGTGGCACAGATACGCAGTATTTT
TRBV12-5,NA,TRBJ2-7,NA,CASARDGYEQYF,TGTGCTAGTGCCCGGGACGGCTACGAGCAGTACTTC
TRBV12-5,NA,TRBJ2-7,few,CASGLGIYEQYF,TGTGCTAGTGGTTTGGGGATCTACGAGCAGTACTTC
TRBV11-2,TRBD1,TRBJ1-2,NA,CASSLDRGHGYTF,TGTGCCAGCAGCTTAGATAGGGGGCACGGCTACACCTTC
TRBV5-1,TRBD2,TRBJ2-7,NA,CASSSGLAGGLSSYEQYF,TGCGCCAGCAGCTCCGGACTAGCGGGAGGGCTGAGCTCCTACGAGCAGTACTTC
TRBV29-1,TRBD1,TRBJ1-2,NA,CSVVRQGPPNGYTF,TGCAGCGTGGTCAGACAGGGGCCCCCCAATGGCTACACCTTC
TRBV4-1,TRBD1,TRBJ1-1,NA,CASSFRPGTGNTEAFF,TGCGCCAGCAGCTTTCGTCCCGGGACAGGGAACACTGAAGCTTTCTTT
TRBV10-1,TRBD2,TRBJ2-3,NA,CANGLELTDTQYF,TGCGCCAACGGACTAGAGCTCACAGATACGCAGTATTTT
TRBV9,NA,TRBJ2-1,NA,CASSPLEGYEQFF,TGTGCCAGCAGCCCCCTCGAGGGTTATGAGCAGTTCTTC
TRBV15,NA,TRBJ2-7,NA,CATSRGDGSSYEQYF,TGTGCCACCAGCAGAGGAGACGGGAGCTCCTACGAGCAGTACTTC
TRBV4-1,NA,TRBJ1-1,NA,CASSLGTEAFF,TGCGCCAGCAGCCTCGGGACTGAAGCTTTCTTT
TRBV6-5,NA,TRBJ1-3,NA,CASSHPGATGNTIYF,TGTGCCAGCAGTCATCCAGGGGCCACTGGAAACACCATATATTTT
TRBV7-9,TRBD2,TRBJ2-7,NA,CASSLDEIAGGREQYF,TGTGCCAGCAGCTTAGATGAGATAGCGGGAGGGCGTGAGCAGTACTTC
TRBV6-1,NA,TRBJ2-7,NA,CASSETSRASYHEQYF,TGTGCCAGCAGTGAAACCTCCCGTGCTAGTTATCACGAGCAGTACTTC
TRBV10-1,NA,TRBJ1-2,once,CASSETGLKGYTF,TGCGCCAGCAGTGAGACAGGTCTCAAGGGCTACACCTTC
TRBV4-2,TRBD2,TRBJ2-2,NA,CASSLPLAGGTTGELFF,TGTGCCAGCAGCCTGCCACTAGCGGGAGGTACCACCGGGGAGCTGTTTTTT
TRBV7-9,NA,TRBJ1-1,few,CASSPTDLDMNTEAFF,TGTGCCAGCAGCCCTACGGACCTAGACATGAACACTGAAGCTTTCTTT
TRBV30,NA,TRBJ1-3,NA,CAWSVSLQGTIYF,TGTGCCTGGAGTGTCAGTCTCCAGGGCACCATATATTTT
TRBV7-9,NA,TRBJ2-2,NA,CASSLVDGGRTGELFF,TGTGCCAGCAGCTTAGTGGACGGAGGGCGGACCGGGGAGCTGTTTTTT
TRBV28,NA,TRBJ1-5,large,CASSFWTGNQPQHF,TGTGCCAGCAGTTTTTGGACAGGCAATCAGCCCCAGCATTTT
TRBV5-1,TRBD1,TRBJ1-3,NA,CASSSGDSSSGNTIYF,TGCGCCAGCAGCTCCGGGGACAGTAGCTCTGGAAACACCATATATTTT
TRBV9,NA,TRBJ2-1,NA,CASSASSSYNEQFF,TGTGCCAGCAGTGCGTCGAGCTCCTACAATGAGCAGTTCTTC
TRBV7-8,NA,TRBJ2-1,NA,CASSFASSYNEQFF,TGTGCCAGCAGCTTCGCGAGCTCCTACAATGAGCAGTTCTTC
TRBV5-1,NA,TRBJ2-7,NA,CASSLAGTSVDEQYF,TGCGCCAGCAGCTTGGCCGGGACTTCGGTCGACGAGCAGTACTTC
TRBV18,TRBD1,TRBJ2-2,NA,CASSPQGARELFF,TGTGCCAGCTCACCACAGGGGGCAAGGGAGCTGTTTTTT
TRBV19,TRBD2,TRBJ2-1,NA,CASEGRLAGDLEQFF,TGTGCCAGTGAGGGGAGGCTAGCGGGAGACCTCGAGCAGTTCTTC
TRBV18,NA,TRBJ2-5,NA,CASSPPSIRGETQYF,TGTGCCAGCTCACCACCGTCCATCAGGGGAGAGACCCAGTACTTC
TRBV6-1,NA,TRBJ2-7,NA,CASRGGNPLYEQYF,TGTGCCAGCAGGGGCGGGAACCCCCTCTACGAGCAGTACTTC
TRBV10-3,TRBD2,TRBJ2-1,NA,CAISEATSAYNEQFF,TGTGCCATCAGTGAGGCAACTAGCGCCTACAATGAGCAGTTCTTC
TRBV19,NA,TRBJ2-1,NA,CASSMAGSVNEQFF,TGTGCCAGTAGTATGGCGGGTTCGGTGAATGAGCAGTTCTTC
TRBV19,TRBD2,TRBJ2-7,NA,CASSTSGSYEQYF,TGTGCCAGCAGCACTAGCGGCTCCTACGAGCAGTACTTC
TRBV5-8,TRBD1,TRBJ1-5,NA,CASSHRQGSNQPQHF,TGTGCCAGCAGCCACCGACAGGGAAGCAATCAGCCCCAGCATTTT
TRBV5-4,TRBD1,TRBJ2-7,NA,CASSLSPGEGTVYEQYF,TGTGCCAGCAGCTTGTCCCCTGGTGAGGGGACAGTCTACGAGCAGTACTTC
TRBV6-6,NA,TRBJ1-5,few,CASSYVRDQPQHF,TGTGCCAGCAGTTACGTTCGAGATCAGCCCCAGCATTTT